Each of the 15 T cell receptor beta chains below was sequenced from the same sample in a study of technical replicates of blood from a handful of donors. The protocol was immunoSEQ multiplex PCR, while the TCRdb copy is restricted to in-frame clones and leaves out a portion. The sample records under 80,000 clones, 94% being singletons. Sequenced sample: T cells isolated from PBMCs. The receptors come from a human donor in good health.

This chain joins TRBV5-4 and TRBJ2-5, with 8 nucleotides matching TRBD1. After removal of 4 bases from V and 4 bases from J, the junction contained 12 bases not matched to a gene. The CDR3 sequence is 16 residues long. CDR1 is SGHNT, CDR2 YYREEE, per germline (reference sequence). DNA of the CDR3: TGTGCCAGCAGCCCTGGACAGGGTGTAAATCTAGAGACCCAGTACTTC. It codes for CASSPGQGVNLETQYF.

The chain couples TRBV7-2 to TRBJ2-3; no clear D gene. Trimming removed 1 base at V and 2 bases at J, with 7 bases between. The V gene's germline CDR1 is SGHTA and CDR2 FQGNSA. The CDR3 loop spans 14 amino acids. The CDR3 bases are TGTGCCAGCAGCTTAGTGGGCCTCACAGATACGCAGTATTTT. It is translated as CASSLVGLTDTQYF.

This chain connects TRBV9 to TRBJ2-6; no clear D. CDR1 is SGDLS, CDR2 YYNGEE, per germline. V lost 5 bases and J lost 0, with 9 bases in between. CDR3 length: 15 amino acids. For the CDR3, the DNA is TGTGCCAGCAGTCTATCTAGCTCTGGGGCCAACGTCCTGACTTTC. It is translated as CASSLSSSGANVLTF.

The chain is built from TRBV6-1 and TRBJ2-1; perhaps TRBD2 as D (6 bases). The germline V and J ends were trimmed by 4 bases and 5 bases, with 15 bases remaining between them. Germline V gene data show CDR1 as MNHNS and CDR2 as SASEGT. The CDR3 is 15 residues long. This CDR3 reads CASSVSAGTNNEQFF. The CDR3 coding sequence is TGTGCCAGCAGTGTTTCAGCGGGCACAAACAATGAGCAGTTCTTC.

V gene TRBV7-8 combines with J gene TRBJ1-1; TRBD1 agrees at 7 bases. With 4 bases clipped from V and 1 base from J, the junction kept 9 bases outside the gene matches. Germline V CDR1 and CDR2: SGHVS, FQNEAQ. CDR3 size: 16 residues. CDR3 DNA: TGTGCCAGCAGCTCCCCGGGACAGCAAAAGAACACTGAAGCTTTCTTT. Its protein is CASSSPGQQKNTEAFF.

The gene calls are TRBV18 and TRBJ1-5; D may be TRBD1 (6 bases). Trimming cost V 4 bases and J 7 bases, with 11 bases left between them. This CDR3 is built from 13 residues. CDR1 and CDR2 from the germline V gene are KGHSH and LQKENI. The CDR3 here is CASSQQGDQPQHF. For the CDR3, the DNA is TGTGCCAGCTCACAACAGGGTGACCAGCCCCAGCATTTT.

V gene TRBV7-9 combines with J gene TRBJ2-7; no clear D. The V gene's germline CDR1 is SEHNR and CDR2 FQNEAQ (reference sequence). Between the trimmed V and J ends, which lost 2 bases and 4 bases, there was a span of 6 bases. This CDR3 is built from 12 residues. CDR3 region: CASSLTDYEQYF. The CDR3 coding sequence is TGTGCCAGCAGCTTAACTGATTACGAGCAGTACTTC.

The genes are TRBV11-2 and TRBJ2-1, with TRBD1 matching over 7 bases. Germline V gene data show CDR1 as SGHAT and CDR2 as FQNNGV. Trimming took 0 bases from V and 5 from J; bases not matched to a gene: 4. The CDR3 runs to 15 residues. CDR3 in DNA: TGTGCCAGCAGCTTAGATCGGGGACAGAACAATGAGCAGTTCTTC. Its translation: CASSLDRGQNNEQFF.

The J gene is TRBJ1-2, the V gene TRBV2; a possible D gene is TRBD1 (6 bases). The CDR3 is made up of 14 amino acids. Germline V gene lookup returns CDR1 SNHLY and CDR2 FYNNEI. V dropped 8 bases and J dropped 3 bases, with 16 bases sitting between them. The CDR3 DNA reads as TGTGCCAGCGGATTAACAGGGCCGGACTATGGCTACACCTTC. Protein product: CASGLTGPDYGYTF. Together with reference TRBV2 and TRBJ1-2, the CDR3 gives the full variable domain: EPEVTQTPSHQVTQMGQEVILRCVPISNHLYFYWYRQILGQKVEFLVSFYNNEISEKSEIFDDQFSVERPDGSNFTLKIRSTKLEDSAMYFCASGLTGPDYGYTFGSGTRLTVV.

The chain has TRBV11-3 and TRBJ1-1; possible D gene TRBD1, 5 bases. CDR1 and CDR2 (germline): SGHNT, YENEEA. The CDR3 is 16 residues long. Trimming removed 9 bases from V and 1 base from J, with 21 bases in between. As DNA, the CDR3 is TGTGCCAGTTCACTATGGGGGGTGAATTCGAACACTGAAGCTTTCTTT. Its translation is CASSLWGVNSNTEAFF.

The V call is TRBV5-6, the J call TRBJ2-1, with 9 positions matching TRBD2. Trimming at V came to 1 base and at J to 3 bases, leaving 5 bases not matched to a gene. CDR1 is SGHDT and CDR2 is YYEEEE in the germline V gene. There are 16 residues in the CDR3. The CDR3 loop reads CASSLSAGGNYNEQFF. The CDR3 DNA reads TGTGCCAGCAGCTTGTCGGCGGGAGGGAACTACAATGAGCAGTTCTTC.

This clone was seen more than once but under ten times. This chain joins TRBV6-1 and TRBJ1-1; TRBD1 matches at 8 bases. The V gene's germline CDR1 is MNHNS and CDR2 SASEGT. Unmatched junction bases numbered 1, after V lost 6 bases and J lost 4 bases. The CDR3 runs to 12 residues. The CDR3 region is CASSTGGTEAFF. Written as DNA, the CDR3 is TGTGCCAGCAGCACAGGGGGCACTGAAGCTTTCTTT.

The chain joins TRBV10-1 to TRBJ2-3; 9 bases fit TRBD2. Germline V gene data show CDR1 as WNHNN and CDR2 as SYGVQD (reference sequence). The CDR3 contains 13 residues. Germline trimming cut 4 bases from V and 9 bases from J; bases unmatched to any gene: 5. The CDR3 sequence: CASSVAGVGTQYF. CDR3 coding DNA: TGCGCCAGCAGTGTAGCGGGAGTGGGCACGCAGTATTTT.

The chain employs TRBV4-2 and TRBJ2-5; 10 nucleotides align to TRBD1. Germline values: CDR1 LGHNA, CDR2 YNFKEQ. V dropped 1 base and J dropped 5; count of bases not matched to a gene: 4. The CDR3 is 15 amino acids. The CDR3 sequence: CASSQGGQGVETQYF. CDR3 sequence (DNA): TGTGCCAGCAGCCAAGGTGGACAGGGGGTCGAGACCCAGTACTTC.

The genes are TRBV6-1 and TRBJ1-1; TRBD1 is a possible D gene (6 bases). With 2 bases removed from V and 0 bases from J, the gap between germline ends came to 28 bases. The CDR3 is 21 amino acids. Germline loops: CDR1 MNHNS, CDR2 SASEGT. The CDR3, as DNA: TGTGCCAGCAGTGAATTAGGGTTTGGATTGACAGGCATAAATCTGAACACTGAAGCTTTCTTT. Encoded protein: CASSELGFGLTGINLNTEAFF.